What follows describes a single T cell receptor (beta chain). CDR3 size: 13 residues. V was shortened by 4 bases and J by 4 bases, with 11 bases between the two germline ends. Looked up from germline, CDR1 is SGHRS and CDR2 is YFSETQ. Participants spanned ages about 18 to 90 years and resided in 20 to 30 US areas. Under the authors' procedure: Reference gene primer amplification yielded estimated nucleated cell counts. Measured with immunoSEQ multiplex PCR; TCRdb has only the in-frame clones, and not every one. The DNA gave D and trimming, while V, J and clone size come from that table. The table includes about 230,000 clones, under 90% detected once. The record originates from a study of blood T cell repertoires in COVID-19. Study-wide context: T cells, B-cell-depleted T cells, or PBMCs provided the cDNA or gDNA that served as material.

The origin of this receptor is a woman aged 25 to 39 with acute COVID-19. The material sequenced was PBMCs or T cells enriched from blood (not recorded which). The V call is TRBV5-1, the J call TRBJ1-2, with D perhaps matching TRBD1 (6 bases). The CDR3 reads CASSRDRLYGYTF. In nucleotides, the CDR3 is TGCGCCAGCAGCCGAGACAGGCTCTATGGCTACACCTTC.